The T cell receptor beta chain under discussion was sequenced for a study of OX40 agonist ivuxolimab in advanced cancers. Study as a whole: Ivuxolimab doses were 0.01, 0.1, 0.3, 1.5, 3 or 10 mg/kg every 2 weeks.

Produced via immunoSEQ multiplex PCR; TCRdb's table is partial and in-frame only. The data contain over 50,000 clones, over 80% of them singletons. The germline V gene encodes CDR1 MNHEY and CDR2 SMNVEV (reference sequence). The CDR3 spans 14 residues. The V segment lost 4 bases and the J segment 6 bases; nucleotides outside the gene matches: 4. Systemic immunosuppression or autoimmune disease history was grounds to exclude patients. With regard to this clone: Other nucleotide sequences in the sample specify the same CDR3.

This chain links TRBV27 with TRBJ2-7, with 12 bases matching TRBD2. The sample in question was CD4+ or CD8+ T cells sorted from blood, obtained in a trial of the OX40 agonist ivuxolimab. The TCR comes from an adult with an advanced solid tumor such as melanoma, head and neck, liver or kidney cancer. The CDR3 DNA is TGTGCCAGCAGTTCTAGCGGGAGGGCATCCGAGCAGTACTTC. Amino acids: CASSSSGRASEQYF.